This T cell receptor (beta chain) was captured in a study of blood T cell repertoires in COVID-19. The authors' processing: Amplification with reference gene primers provided the estimates of nucleated cell counts. Repertoires were generated with immunoSEQ multiplex PCR, while TCRdb's copy carries only in-frame clones and drops some. V and J calls and clone size are given by that table; D and trimming were obtained from the DNA. Here the sample spans about 490,000 clones, approximately 85% being singletons. The germline gives CDR1 SGHRS, CDR2 YFSETQ. The CDR3 extends over 15 amino acids. Trimming stripped 0 bases from V and 8 bases from J, with 17 bases between.

The sequenced sample was peripheral blood. This sequence was found in a human donor in a cohort sampled during active COVID-19. This sequence joins TRBV5-1 and TRBJ1-2; a possible D gene is TRBD1 (6 bases). The DNA of the CDR3 is TGCGCCAGCAGCTTGGAGGTCAGGGGAAGAGGGGGCTACACCTTC. Protein product: CASSLEVRGRGGYTF.